This entry describes one TCR beta chain. Authors' processing steps: Estimation of nucleated cell counts was performed using reference gene primer amplification. TCRdb's copy holds only in-frame clones and misses some; the assay was immunoSEQ multiplex PCR. V, J and clone size reflect that table, while D and trimming were determined from the DNA. The data hold approximately 180,000 clones, with about 80% observed a single time. This entry belongs to a study of blood T cell repertoires in COVID-19. Across the study: Samples of COVID-19 (acute and convalescent) were obtained from the United States, Italy and Spain. Sample material is recorded as cDNA or gDNA derived from T cells, B-cell-depleted T cells, or PBMCs.

The CDR3 extends over 14 amino acids. The V segment lost 9 bases and the J segment 8 bases; nucleotides outside the gene matches: 8. The receptor was derived from a woman aged 70-85 years with acute or convalescent COVID-19. The chain is built from TRBV6-7 and TRBJ1-6, with 9 bases lining up with TRBD1. TRBV6-7 is given ORF status, its function remaining uncertain. The sample taken for sequencing was peripheral blood. Written as DNA, the CDR3 is TGTGCCAGTGGACAGGGGTTTATGGATTCACCCCTCCACTTT. Protein product: CASGQGFMDSPLHF.